Below are 23 T cell receptor beta chains sequenced from a single sample in a study of blood T cell repertoires in acute mononucleosis. Notes on the study in general: GLC-BM-specific selection apparently combined TCR alpha and beta motifs.

Time point in this sample: convalescence about 6 months (5-8 months) after acute presentation (visit 7). Some clones are missing from TCRdb's copy, which holds only in-frame ones; the method was immunoSEQ multiplex PCR. This sample has roughly 1,700 clones; less than 25% occur once, and the top ten carry about 24%. Material: EBV GLC epitope tetramer+ CD8+ T cells sorted from PBMCs, obtained during convalescence from infectious mononucleosis. Specified subset: CD8 T cells binding tetramer with EBV BMLF1 280-288 peptide (GLC-BM). All receptors come from a woman aged 18-30 years with infectious mononucleosis caused by EBV.

About this clone itself: A far larger clone differs by one base, so this is likely a read error. The chain joins TRBV4-1 to TRBJ2-1; possible D gene TRBD2, 5 bases. The CDR3 runs to 15 residues. Germline V gene lookup returns CDR1 MGHRA and CDR2 YSYEKL. Trimming removed 5 bases from V and 0 bases from J, with 11 bases in between. The DNA of the CDR3 is TGCGCCAGCAGCACCGTAACTAGCTCCTACAATGAGCAGTTCTTC. Protein: CASSTVTSSYNEQFF.

This clone was detected ten times or more. The genes are TRBV4-2 and TRBJ2-3, with 10 bases identical to TRBD2. After removal of 5 bases from V and 5 bases from J, the junction contained 7 bases not matched to a gene. This CDR3 is 15 amino acids long. Germline CDR1 and CDR2: LGHNA and YNFKEQ. The CDR3 protein is CASSLGSGRGDTQYF. In nucleotides, the CDR3 is TGTGCCAGCAGCTTAGGGAGCGGGAGGGGAGATACGCAGTATTTT.

This clone was seen a handful of times. This rearrangement joins TRBV7-3 to TRBJ2-7; weak D call: TRBD2 (5 bases). The germline V gene has CDR1 SGHTA and CDR2 FQGTGA. V was cut by 3 bases and J by 4 bases, with 19 bases left in between. The CDR3 has 16 residues. CDR3 protein: CASSLRVGGSGYEQYF. The DNA of the CDR3 is TGTGCCAGCAGCTTGAGGGTAGGAGGCAGTGGTTACGAGCAGTACTTC.

In this sample, this clone is hyperexpanded. This sequence joins TRBV2 and TRBJ2-1; 7 positions agree with TRBD2. Per the germline V gene, CDR1 is SNHLY and CDR2 is FYNNEI. CDR3 length equals 15 residues. Losses at the gene ends were 7 bases for V and 6 bases for J; bases not matched to a gene: 12. Here the CDR3 DNA reads TGTGCCAGCACCGACGGGACTATTCTCCCCAATGAGCAGTTCTTC. It codes for CASTDGTILPNEQFF.

This clone has only a few counts. A read error may be the cause here, since a much bigger clone is one base away. The chain has TRBV2 and TRBJ2-1, with TRBD2 matching 7 bases. Losses at the gene ends were 6 bases for V and 6 bases for J; bases not matched to a gene: 11. Germline values: CDR1 SNHLY, CDR2 FYNNEI. The CDR3 spans 15 residues. This chain's CDR3 is CASSYGTILPNEQFF. The CDR3 bases are TGTGCCAGCAGCTACGGGACTATTCTCCCCAATGAGCAGTTCTTC.

A remark on this clone: It is likely a read error: a sequence one base away is far more abundant. The sample carries other DNA sequences with the same CDR3. The chain has TRBV7-9 and TRBJ2-7; the D call may be TRBD1 or TRBD2 (6 bases each). The CDR3 totals 14 residues. Germline loops: CDR1 SEHNR, CDR2 FQNEAQ (reference sequence). The DNA of the CDR3 is TGCGCCAGCAGCTTGGCCCTCGGGGGCCACGAGCAGTACTTC. This sequence encodes CASSLALGGHEQYF.

The chain uses TRBV5-6 and TRBJ2-3, with 9 bases aligning to TRBD2. The CDR3 runs to 14 residues. Germline V CDR1 and CDR2: SGHDT, YYEEEE. V lost 3 bases and J lost 5; bases outside the gene matches: 4. The CDR3: CASSYGTSQDTQYF. DNA for the CDR3: TGTGCCAGCAGCTACGGGACTAGCCAAGATACGCAGTATTTT.

This clone has a count of ten or more. V and J are TRBV11-2 and TRBJ1-4; a weak D match, TRBD1 (6 bases). V was shortened by 3 bases and J by 7 bases, with 18 bases between the two germline ends. CDR3 size: 16 residues. Germline V lookup: CDR1 SGHAT, CDR2 FQNNGV. The CDR3 region is CASSLGAGAIGEKLFF. The CDR3 nucleotides read TGTGCCAGCAGCTTGGGTGCAGGGGCCATTGGTGAAAAACTGTTTTTT.

J is TRBJ2-7 and V is TRBV27, with D tentatively TRBD2 (6 bases). Trimming took 1 base from V and 2 from J, leaving 12 bases between them. The length of the CDR3 is 15 residues. Germline V CDR1 and CDR2: MNHEY, SMNVEV (reference sequence). Here the CDR3 reads CASSLLAATAYEQYF. CDR3 DNA sequence: TGTGCCAGCAGTTTATTAGCGGCTACGGCCTACGAGCAGTACTTC.

In regard to this clone: The conserved phenylalanine or tryptophan is not found at the CDR3 terminus, so this likely reflects a read error. V and J are TRBV11-2 and TRBJ1-3; D call uncertain. V shed 5 bases and J shed 9 bases, with 14 bases lying between them. The CDR3 is 13 amino acids. The germline V gene has CDR1 SGHAT and CDR2 FQNNGV. The CDR3 DNA follows: TGTGCCAGCAGCGGGATGACCCGAAGCACCATATATTCT. It yields the protein CASSGMTRSTIYS.

Worth noting for this clone: The junction and the germline gene differ at one end; a read error may be behind it. At the DNA level, this CDR3 is encoded by other sequences in the same sample as well. The rearrangement joins TRBV27 to TRBJ2-5, with D unclear. Germline V gene data show CDR1 as MNHEY and CDR2 as SMNVEV (reference sequence). The CDR3 is 14 residues long. The DNA for the CDR3 is TGTGCCAGTAGTTATTTTCGGGACCAAGAGACCCAGTACTTC. It codes for CASSYFRDQETQYF.

On this clone itself: An end of the junction does not agree with germline; a read error may underlie this. CDR3 region: CASSQRDRGPNCGYTF. The CDR3 DNA follows: TGCGCCAGCAGTCAACGCGACAGGGGGCCGAACTGTGGCTACACCTTC. The rearrangement links TRBV23-1 to TRBJ1-2; 10 nucleotides agree with TRBD1. TRBV23-1 is an open reading frame whose function is uncertain. The CDR3 totals 16 residues.

This clone has ten or more counts. V gene TRBV2 combines with J gene TRBJ2-1; D ambiguous. Germline V gene sequence: CDR1 SNHLY, CDR2 FYNNEI. V was trimmed by 6 bases and J by 6 bases, leaving 3 bases between them. This CDR3 has 10 residues. The CDR3 region has the DNA TGTGCCAGCAGGGGCAATGAGCAGTTCTTC. Its protein product is CASRGNEQFF.

This clone was found many times. This rearrangement joins TRBV4-2 to TRBJ2-7; perhaps TRBD2 as D (5 bases). The CDR3 extends over 16 amino acids. Between the trimmed V and J ends, which lost 5 bases and 4 bases, there was a span of 21 bases. CDR1 LGHNA and CDR2 YNFKEQ come from the germline V gene. The CDR3 is CASSLRVGGSGYEQYF. In nucleotides, the CDR3 is TGTGCCAGCAGCTTGAGGGTAGGAGGCAGTGGTTACGAGCAGTACTTC.

This clone occurred a few times. V usage is TRBV29-1 and J usage is TRBJ2-3; TRBD1 or TRBD2 may be the D gene (5 bases each). CDR1 SQVTM and CDR2 ANQGSEA come from the germline V gene. The CDR3 is 13 amino acids. The CDR3 here is CCFAGTRTDTQYF. Written as DNA, the CDR3 is TGCTGCTTTGCCGGGACGCGCACAGATACGCAGTATTTT.

V and J are TRBV29-1 and TRBJ1-1; 8 bases agree with TRBD1. The CDR3 is 14 residues long. The V and J ends lost 3 bases and 1 base, in that order; junction bases with no gene match: 4. CDR1 is SQVTM and CDR2 is ANQGSEA in the germline V gene. The CDR3 reads CSVEGGQANTEAFF. The CDR3 DNA reads as TGCAGCGTTGAGGGGGGACAGGCGAACACTGAAGCTTTCTTT.

Note on this clone: A far more abundant clone sits one base away, making this likely a read error. Other DNA sequences of this sample code for an identical CDR3. V usage is TRBV5-1 and J usage is TRBJ1-2, with 10 bases identical to TRBD1. The CDR3 is made up of 13 amino acids. In germline, CDR1 is SGHRS, CDR2 YFSETQ. The junction had 1 base not matched to a gene; V was cut back by 2 bases and J by 6 bases. The CDR3 bases are TGCGCCAGCAGCTTAGGACAGGGGGATGGCTACACCTTC. It codes for CASSLGQGDGYTF.

As regards this clone: A far bigger clonotype differs at one base, so this is likely a read error. This chain connects TRBV4-3 to TRBJ2-4; TRBD2 aligns across 12 bases. The J call may not be correct, given that the DNA end is closer to TRBJ2-1. Germline V gene sequence: CDR1 LGHNA, CDR2 YSLEER. The length of the CDR3 is 17 residues. CDR3 nucleotides: TGCGCCAGCAGCCTAGGACTAGCGGGGCGCTCCTACAATGAGCAGTTCTTC. Amino acids: CASSLGLAGRSYNEQFF.

This clone has more than one count but fewer than ten. One junction end disagrees with the germline gene, perhaps due to a read error. The chain joins TRBV6-6 to TRBJ2-1, with 7 bases fitting TRBD1. In germline, CDR1 is MNHNY, CDR2 SVGAGI (reference sequence). The CDR3 contains 14 residues. The CDR3 region has the DNA TGTGCCTGCAGGGACAGCGGAGCCTACTATGAGCAGTTCTTC. Its protein is CACRDSGAYYEQFF.

In this sample, this clone turned up many times. The chain recombines TRBV11-2 with TRBJ1-2; the D is unclear. The CDR3 has 14 residues. V lost 2 bases and J 4 bases, leaving 11 bases between the germline ends. Germline CDR1 SGHAT, CDR2 FQNNGV. The CDR3 sequence: CASSLSEDLYGYTF. CDR3 nucleotides: TGTGCCAGCAGCTTATCTGAGGACCTCTATGGCTACACCTTC.

The sample holds a few counts of this clone. At one end the junction does not follow the germline gene, possibly because of a read error. Other DNA sequences in the sample encode the same CDR3. The chain carries TRBV27 and TRBJ2-7; tentatively, D is TRBD2 (6 bases). Germline CDR1 MNHEY, CDR2 SMNVEV (reference sequence). The CDR3 has 16 amino acids. The CDR3: CASCLSIAATAYEQYF. CDR3 coding DNA: TGTGCCAGCTGTTTATCGATAGCGGCTACAGCATACGAGCAGTACTTC.

To note about this clone: At one end, the junction sequence differs from germline, possibly due to a read error. V gene TRBV29-1 combines with J gene TRBJ2-3; D remains unclear. The CDR3 spans 13 residues. Germline CDR1 is SQVTM and CDR2 is ANQGSEA. Written as DNA, the CDR3 is TGCAGCGTTGCCGTGACCCGCACAGATTCGCAGTATTTT. Its protein is CSVAVTRTDSQYF.

On this clone itself: At one end, the junction sequence differs from germline, possibly due to a read error. V and J are TRBV29-1 and TRBJ1-1, with 7 bases lining up with TRBD1. The CDR3 is 13 amino acids. The germline V gene encodes CDR1 SQVTM and CDR2 ANQGSEA. CDR3 in DNA: TGCTGCGTGGGTGGACAGGCGATCACTGAAGCTTTCTTT. Its protein is CCVGGQAITEAFF.